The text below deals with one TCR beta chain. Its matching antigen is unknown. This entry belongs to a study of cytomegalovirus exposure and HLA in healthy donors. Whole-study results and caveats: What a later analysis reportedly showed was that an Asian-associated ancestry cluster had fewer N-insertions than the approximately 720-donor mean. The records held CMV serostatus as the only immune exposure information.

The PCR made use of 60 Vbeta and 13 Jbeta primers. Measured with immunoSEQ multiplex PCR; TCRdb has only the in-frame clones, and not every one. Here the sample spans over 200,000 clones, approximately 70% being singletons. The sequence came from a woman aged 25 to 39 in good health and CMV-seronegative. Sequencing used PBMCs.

The CDR3 sequence: CSVAGLRGQETQYF. In DNA form, the CDR3 reads TGCAGCGTTGCCGGTCTACGAGGGCAAGAGACCCAGTACTTC. J is TRBJ2-5 and V is TRBV29-1; D might be TRBD2 (5 bases). The V gene's germline CDR1 is SQVTM and CDR2 ANQGSEA. The CDR3 loop spans 14 amino acids. The ends were cut back, 4 bases at V and 2 bases at J, with 14 bases in the middle.